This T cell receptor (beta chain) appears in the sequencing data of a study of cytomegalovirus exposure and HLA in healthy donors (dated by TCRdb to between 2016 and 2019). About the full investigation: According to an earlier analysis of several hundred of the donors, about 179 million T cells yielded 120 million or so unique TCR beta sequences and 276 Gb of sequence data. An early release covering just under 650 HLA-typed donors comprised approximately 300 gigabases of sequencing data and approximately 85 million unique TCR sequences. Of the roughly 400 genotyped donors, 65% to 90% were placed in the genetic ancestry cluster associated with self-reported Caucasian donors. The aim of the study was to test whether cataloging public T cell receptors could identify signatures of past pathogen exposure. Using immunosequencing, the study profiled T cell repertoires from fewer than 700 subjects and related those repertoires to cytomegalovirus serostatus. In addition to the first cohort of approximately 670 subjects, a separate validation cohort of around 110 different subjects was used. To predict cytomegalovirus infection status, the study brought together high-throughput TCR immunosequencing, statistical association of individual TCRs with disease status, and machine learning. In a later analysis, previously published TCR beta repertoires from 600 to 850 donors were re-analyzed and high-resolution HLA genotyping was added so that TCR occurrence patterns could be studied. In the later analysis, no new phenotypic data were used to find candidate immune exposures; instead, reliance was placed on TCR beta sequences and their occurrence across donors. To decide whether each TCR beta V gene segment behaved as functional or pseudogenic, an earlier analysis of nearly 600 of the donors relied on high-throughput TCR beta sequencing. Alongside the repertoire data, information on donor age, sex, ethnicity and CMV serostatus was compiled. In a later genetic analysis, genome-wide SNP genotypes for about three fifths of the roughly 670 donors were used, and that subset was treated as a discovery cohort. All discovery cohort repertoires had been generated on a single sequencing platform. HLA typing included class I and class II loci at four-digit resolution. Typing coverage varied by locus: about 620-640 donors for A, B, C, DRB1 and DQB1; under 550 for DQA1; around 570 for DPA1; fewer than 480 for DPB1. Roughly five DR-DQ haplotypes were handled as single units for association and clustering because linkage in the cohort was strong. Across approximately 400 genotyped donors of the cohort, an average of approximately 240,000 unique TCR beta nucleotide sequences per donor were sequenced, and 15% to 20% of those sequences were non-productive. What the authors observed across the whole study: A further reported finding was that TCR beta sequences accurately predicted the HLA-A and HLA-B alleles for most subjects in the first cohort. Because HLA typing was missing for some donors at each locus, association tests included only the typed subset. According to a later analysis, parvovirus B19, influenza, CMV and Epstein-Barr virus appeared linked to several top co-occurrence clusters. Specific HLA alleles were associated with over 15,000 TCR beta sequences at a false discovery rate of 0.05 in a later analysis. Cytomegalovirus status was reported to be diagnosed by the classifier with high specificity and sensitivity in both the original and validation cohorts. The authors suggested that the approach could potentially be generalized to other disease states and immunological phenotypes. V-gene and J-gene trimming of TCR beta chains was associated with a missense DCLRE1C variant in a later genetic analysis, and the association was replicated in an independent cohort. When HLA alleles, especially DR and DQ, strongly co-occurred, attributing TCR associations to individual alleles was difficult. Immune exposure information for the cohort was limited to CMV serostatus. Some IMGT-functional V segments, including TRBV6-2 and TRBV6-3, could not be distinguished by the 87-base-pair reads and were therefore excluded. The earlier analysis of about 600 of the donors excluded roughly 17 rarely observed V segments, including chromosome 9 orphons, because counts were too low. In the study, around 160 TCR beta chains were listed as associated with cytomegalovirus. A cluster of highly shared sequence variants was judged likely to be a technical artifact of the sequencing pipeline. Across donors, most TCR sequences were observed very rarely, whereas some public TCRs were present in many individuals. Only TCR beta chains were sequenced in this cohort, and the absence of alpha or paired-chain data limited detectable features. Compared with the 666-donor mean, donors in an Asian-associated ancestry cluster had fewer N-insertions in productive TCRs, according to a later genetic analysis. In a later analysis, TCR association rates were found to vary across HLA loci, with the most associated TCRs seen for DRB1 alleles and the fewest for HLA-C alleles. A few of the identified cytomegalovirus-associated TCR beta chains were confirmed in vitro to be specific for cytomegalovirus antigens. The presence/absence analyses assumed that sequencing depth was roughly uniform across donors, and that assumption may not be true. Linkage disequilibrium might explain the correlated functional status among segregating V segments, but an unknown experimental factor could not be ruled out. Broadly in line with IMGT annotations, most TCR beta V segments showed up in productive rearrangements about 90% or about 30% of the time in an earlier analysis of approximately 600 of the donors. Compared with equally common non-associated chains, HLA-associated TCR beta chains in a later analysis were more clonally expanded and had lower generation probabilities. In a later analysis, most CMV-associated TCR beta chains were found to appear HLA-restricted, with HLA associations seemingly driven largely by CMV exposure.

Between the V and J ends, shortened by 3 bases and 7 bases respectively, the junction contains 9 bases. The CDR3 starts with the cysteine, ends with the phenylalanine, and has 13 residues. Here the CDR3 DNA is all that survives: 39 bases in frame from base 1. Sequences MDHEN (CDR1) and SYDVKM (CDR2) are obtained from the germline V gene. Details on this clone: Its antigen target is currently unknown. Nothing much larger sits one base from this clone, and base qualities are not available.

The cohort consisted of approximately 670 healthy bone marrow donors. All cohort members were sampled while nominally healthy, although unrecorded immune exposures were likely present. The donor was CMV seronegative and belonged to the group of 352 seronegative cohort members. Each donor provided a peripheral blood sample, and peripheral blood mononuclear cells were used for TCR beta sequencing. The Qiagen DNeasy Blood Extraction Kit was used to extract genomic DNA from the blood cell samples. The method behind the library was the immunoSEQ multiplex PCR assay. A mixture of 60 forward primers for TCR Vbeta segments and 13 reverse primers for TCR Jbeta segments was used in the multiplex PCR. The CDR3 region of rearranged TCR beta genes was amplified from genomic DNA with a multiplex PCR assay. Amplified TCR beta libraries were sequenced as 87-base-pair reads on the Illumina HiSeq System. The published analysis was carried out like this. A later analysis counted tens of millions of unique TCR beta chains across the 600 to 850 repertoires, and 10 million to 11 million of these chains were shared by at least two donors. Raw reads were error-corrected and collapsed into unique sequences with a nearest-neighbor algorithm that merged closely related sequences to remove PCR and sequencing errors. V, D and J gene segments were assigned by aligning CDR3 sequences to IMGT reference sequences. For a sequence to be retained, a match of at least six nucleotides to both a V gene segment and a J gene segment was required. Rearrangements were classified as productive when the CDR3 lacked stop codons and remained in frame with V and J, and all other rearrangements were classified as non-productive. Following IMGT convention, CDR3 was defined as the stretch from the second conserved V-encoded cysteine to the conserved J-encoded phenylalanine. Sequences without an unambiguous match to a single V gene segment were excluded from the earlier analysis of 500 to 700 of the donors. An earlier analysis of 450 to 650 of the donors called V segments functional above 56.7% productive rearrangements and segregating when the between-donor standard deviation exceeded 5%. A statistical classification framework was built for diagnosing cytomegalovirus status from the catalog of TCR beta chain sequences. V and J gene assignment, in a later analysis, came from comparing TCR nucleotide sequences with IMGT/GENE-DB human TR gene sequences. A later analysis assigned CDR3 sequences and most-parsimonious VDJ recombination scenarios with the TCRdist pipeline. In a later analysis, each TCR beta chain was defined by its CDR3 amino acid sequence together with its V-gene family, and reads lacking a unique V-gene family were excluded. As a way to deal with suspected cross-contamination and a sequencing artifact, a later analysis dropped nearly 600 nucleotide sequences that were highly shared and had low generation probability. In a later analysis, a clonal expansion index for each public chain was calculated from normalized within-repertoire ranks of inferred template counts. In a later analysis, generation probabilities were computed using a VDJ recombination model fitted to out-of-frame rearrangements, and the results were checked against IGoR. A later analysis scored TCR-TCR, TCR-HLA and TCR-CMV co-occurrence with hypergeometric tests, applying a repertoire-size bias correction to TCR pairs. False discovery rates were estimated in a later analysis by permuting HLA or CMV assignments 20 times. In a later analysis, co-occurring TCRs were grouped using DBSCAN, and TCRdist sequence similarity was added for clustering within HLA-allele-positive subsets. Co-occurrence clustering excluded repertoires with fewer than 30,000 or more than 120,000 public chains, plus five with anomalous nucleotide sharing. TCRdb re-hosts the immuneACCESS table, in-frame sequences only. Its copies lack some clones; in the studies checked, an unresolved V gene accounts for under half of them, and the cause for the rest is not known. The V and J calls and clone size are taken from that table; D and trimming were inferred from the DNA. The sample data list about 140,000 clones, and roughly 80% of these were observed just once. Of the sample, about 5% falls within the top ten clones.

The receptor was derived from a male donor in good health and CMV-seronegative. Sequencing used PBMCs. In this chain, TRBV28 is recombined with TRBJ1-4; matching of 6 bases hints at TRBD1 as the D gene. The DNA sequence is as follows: TGTGCCAGCAGTTTCGCAGGGGCTGAAAAACTGTTTTTT. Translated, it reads CASSFAGAEKLFF. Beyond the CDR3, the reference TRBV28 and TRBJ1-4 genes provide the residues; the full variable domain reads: DVKVTQSSRYLVKRTGEKVFLECVQDMDHENMFWYRQDPGLGLRLIYFSYDVKMKEKGDIPEGYSVSREKKERFSLILESASTNQTSMYLCASSFAGAEKLFFGSGTQLSVL.